Sequencing of this TCR beta chain was carried out in a study of response to subunit inactivated influenza vaccine. Findings of the study overall: That few new T cells are recruited by each seasonal influenza vaccination was the authors' suggestion.

This clonotype was picked up one time. Its target is not known. V lost 1 base and J lost 4, with 13 bases in between. This CDR3 comprises 15 residues. The germline gives CDR1 MGHRA, CDR2 YSYEKL. In TCRdb, the RT-PCR reads were re-called with MiXCR into one record per CDR3 protein. The data contain about 650,000 distinct CDR3 sequences, around 14% of them singletons. The origin of this receptor is a man in his fifties who received an inactivated influenza vaccine. This chain connects TRBV4-1 to TRBJ1-2; D ambiguous. Sequenced here: PBMCs from blood, sampled 11 to 12 days after vaccination. As DNA, the CDR3 is TGCGCCAGCAGCCAAGGGCTCGATCGGGTCTATGGCTACACCTTC. It yields the protein CASSQGLDRVYGYTF.